The 3 T cell receptor delta chains in this list originate from one sample, sequenced in a study of γδ T cells in repeated Plasmodium falciparum infection. TCRdb redid the clone calls on the multiplex PCR reads with CATT. The sample lists some 50,000 delta-chain clones; less than 2% were seen once. Flow sorting of PBMC yielded separate Vgamma9/Vdelta2+ and Vdelta2-negative gammadelta T cell populations for bulk repertoire analysis. The sample consisted of gamma-delta T cells from blood. Receptor source: a pool of human donors (malaria-infected and uninfected, not separated).

In its sample, this clone was seen many times. TCRdb's protein, taken from a much larger clone, differs from this DNA's translation at residue 6, likely owing to a read error; the protein displayed comes from the DNA. V is TRDV1 and J is TRDJ1; perhaps TRDD3 as D (6 bases). The V end was cut by 3 bases, the J end by 0 bases, with 32 bases between. The CDR3 consists of 22 residues. Germline V lookup: CDR1 TSWWSYY, CDR2 QGS. CDR3 amino acids: CALGDVRVSGFSGEPYTDKLIF. For the CDR3, the DNA is TGTGCTCTTGGGGATGTTAGAGTCTCGGGGTTCTCGGGGGAACCTTACACCGATAAACTCATCTTT.

This clone was counted a few times. TCRdb's protein for this DNA is that of a much larger clone and differs from the translation at residue 22, likely a read error; the protein shown is the DNA translation. V gene TRDV1 combines with J gene TRDJ1, with 13 bases lining up with TRDD3. TCRdb supplies no J gene; here it was assigned by aligning the nucleotide sequence to germline. From germline, CDR1 is TSWWSYY and CDR2 QGS. The V gene end was trimmed by 6 bases and the J gene end by 3 bases; junction bases not matched to a gene: 40. The CDR3 covers 27 residues. CDR3 amino acids: CALGEKEKVPNPAYWGIRSKYADKLIF. For the CDR3, the DNA is TGTGCTCTTGGCGAAAAAGAAAAAGTCCCTAATCCCGCGTACTGGGGGATACGGTCCAAGTACGCCGATAAACTCATCTTT.

This clone was seen many times. This rearrangement joins TRDV1 to TRDJ1, with D tentatively TRDD2 (6 bases). CDR1 is TSWWSYY and CDR2 is QGS in the germline V gene. Trimming took off 2 bases at V and 7 bases at J, with 26 bases between the two ends. The CDR3 is made up of 18 amino acids. CDR3 nucleotides: TGTGCTCTTGGGGAAGACTTCTTCCTCGAAGGGAGAGGGGGTAAACTCATCTTT. Its translation is CALGEDFFLEGRGGKLIF.